This T cell receptor beta chain was found in a study of T cells after yellow fever vaccination (dated 2019 in TCRdb). Notes on the research overall: Staining for CD3, CD45RA, CCR7 and CD95 was used to sort memory subsets (EM, EMRA, CM and Tscm) on a BD FACS Aria III. Bulk TCR alpha and beta repertoires were sequenced longitudinally to track T-cell clones before and after primary and booster YFV17D yellow fever vaccination. The SMART-Seq v4 Ultra Low Input RNA kit was used to prepare libraries from fractions with low cell numbers. The cohort comprised two healthy male donors, one aged 18 to 30 and one aged 30 to 40 years. Sorting of memory subsets took place on days 0, 15 and 45 and at 18 months after primary vaccination, as well as on days 0, 15 and 45 after the 30-year booster. Blood was collected at multiple timepoints before and after primary and secondary immunization, and bulk PBMC replicates and cell subsets were isolated.

TCR cDNA was synthesized by 5'RACE template switching, which introduced a universal primer site and unique molecular identifiers. Priming of cDNA synthesis was performed from both the TCR alpha and TCR beta constant segments. Libraries were amplified in two PCR steps, with sample barcodes and sequencing adapters added in the second step. Sequencing of the libraries was done on either Illumina HiSeq 2500 (2x100 bp) or NovaSeq (2x150 bp). The published analysis was carried out like this. MIGEC handled demultiplexing of reads and collapsing into UMI consensus sequences, while MiXCR performed V(D)J alignment. Vaccine-responding clonotypes were defined with edgeR using replicate PBMC samples, requiring FDR below 0.01 and a log2 fold change above 5 up to day 15. Each bulk clonotype was labeled CD4 or CD8 based on which sequenced repertoire, CD4 or CD8, contained the clonotype at higher abundance. To estimate how each clone was distributed across memory phenotypes, clonotype frequencies in memory subsets were weighted by FACS-sorted cell numbers. TCRdb trimmed public reads at Q25 via fastp, called clones via MiXCR and kept in-frame beta chains. A single entry per CDR3 protein holds the most common genes and DNA from its merged rows. The V and J calls and clone size are TCRdb's, not the authors'. A total of 4,000 to 5,000 distinct CDR3 sequences appear in this sample, roughly 8% of them only once. The ten largest clonotypes hold 50% to 75% of the sample.

This clonotype has at least ten counts. Per-base quality was not reported, and no clone a single base away is much larger than it. Read against the paper, the sample's treatment or condition label means: live attenuated yellow fever vaccine strain. PBMCs were isolated from peripheral blood using a standard Ficoll-Paque protocol. For sorted memory subsets, RNA extraction was done with the RNeasy Micro Kit. The germline V gene gives CDR1 as MNHNS and CDR2 as SASEGT. V lost 11 bases and J lost 2 bases; the stretch between them is 20 bases long. From the cysteine through the phenylalanine, the CDR3 covers 15 amino acids. The only DNA kept is the CDR3, 45 bases in frame from the first base. The research as a whole found: Most clones expanded after primary vaccination (approximately 95% of CD4 and roughly 91% of CD8) were re-detected after the booster, suggesting that broad memory maintenance occurred. A small share of clonotypes occurred in both CD4 and CD8 compartments, likely arising from convergent recombination. The secondary T-cell response was found to be weaker but faster than the primary response, with a peak reached on day 5 rather than on day 15. In the sorted memory subsets on day 0, nearly all vaccine-responding clonotypes were below the level of detection. Because only a couple of donors were included in the study, the extent to which the findings can be generalized is limited. FACS-sorted repertoires could contain abundant contaminating clonotypes from the bulk population, so computational filtering was required.

This sequence was found in a man between 18 and 29 years old who received the YFV17D yellow fever vaccine. This chain joins TRBV6-1 to TRBJ2-3; the D gene is possibly TRBD2, with 5 bases matching. Sequencing used PBMCs, either bulk or a sorted T-cell subset (CD4+, CD8+, memory, or dextramer-sorted; not recorded which), obtained approximately 47 days after the first yellow fever vaccination. DNA sequence: TGTGCCGGCGCAAGCGCCTCGGGGTCCACAGATACGCAGTATTTT. Its amino acids are CAGASASGSTDTQYF.